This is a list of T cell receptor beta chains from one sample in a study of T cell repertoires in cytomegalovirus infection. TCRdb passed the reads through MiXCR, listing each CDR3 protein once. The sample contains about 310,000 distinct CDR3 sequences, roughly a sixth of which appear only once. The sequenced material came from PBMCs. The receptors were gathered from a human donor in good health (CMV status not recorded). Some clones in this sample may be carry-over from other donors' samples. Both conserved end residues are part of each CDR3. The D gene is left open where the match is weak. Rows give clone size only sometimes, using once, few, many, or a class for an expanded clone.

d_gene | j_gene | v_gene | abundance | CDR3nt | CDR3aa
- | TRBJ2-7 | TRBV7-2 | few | TGTGCCAGCAGCTCGGACGGAATTTCCTACGAGCAGTACTTC | CASSSDGISYEQYF
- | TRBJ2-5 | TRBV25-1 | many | TGTGCCAGCAGTGAGTCTGGGAATCAAGAGACCCAGTACTTC | CASSESGNQETQYF
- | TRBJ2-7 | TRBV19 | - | TGTGCCAGTACCCTTCGAAGGGGTTTCAACGAGCAGTACTTC | CASTLRRGFNEQYF
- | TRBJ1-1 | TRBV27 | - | TGTGCCAGCAGTTTAACTAGGGGGAACACTGAAGCTTTCTTT | CASSLTRGNTEAFF
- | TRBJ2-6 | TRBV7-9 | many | TGTGCCAGCAGCATCCCACGGGGAGCTGGGGCCAACGTCCTGACTTTC | CASSIPRGAGANVLTF
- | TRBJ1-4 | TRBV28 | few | TGTGCCAGCAGTTCACAAAAACAGGGTTTGAATGAAAAACTGTTTTTT | CASSSQKQGLNEKLFF
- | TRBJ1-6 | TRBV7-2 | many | TGTGCCAGCAGCTTAGTAGGGGGGCCCGCCCTCCACTTT | CASSLVGGPALHF
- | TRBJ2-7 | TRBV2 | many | TGTGCCAGCAGTGAAGAAGGGATGGGCCGCTACGAGCAGTACTTC | CASSEEGMGRYEQYF
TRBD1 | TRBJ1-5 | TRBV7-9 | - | TGTGCCAGCAGGTCAGGACAGGATCAGCCCCAGCATTTT | CASRSGQDQPQHF
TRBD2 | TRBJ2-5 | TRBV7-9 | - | TGTGCCAGCAGCTTCGGCCTAGCGGGGGACGGGCAAGAGACCCAGTACTTC | CASSFGLAGDGQETQYF
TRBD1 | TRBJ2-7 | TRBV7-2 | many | TGTGCCAGCAGCCAGGACAGGGGGTCCCTTGCCTACGAGCAGTACTTC | CASSQDRGSLAYEQYF
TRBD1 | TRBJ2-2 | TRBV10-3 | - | TGTGCCATCAGTGACCGACAGGGGCTCGCGAACACCGGGGAGCTGTTTTTT | CAISDRQGLANTGELFF
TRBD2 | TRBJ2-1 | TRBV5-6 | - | TGTGCCAGCAGCCGAGATGGTGGACTAGCGCATGAGCAGTTCTTC | CASSRDGGLAHEQFF
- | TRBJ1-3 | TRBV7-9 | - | TGTGCCAGCAGCTTAGAAGGGGATGGAAACACCATATATTTT | CASSLEGDGNTIYF
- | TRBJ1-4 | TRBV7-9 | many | TGTGCCAGCAGCTTCCAGACAGGAAATGAAAAACTGTTTTTT | CASSFQTGNEKLFF
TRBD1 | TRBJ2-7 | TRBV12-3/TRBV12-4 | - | TGTGCCAGCAGTCCCGGGACAGGGTATTACGAGCAGTACTTC | CASSPGTGYYEQYF
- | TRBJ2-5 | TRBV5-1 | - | TGCGCCAGCAGCCCCCCAACGTCCGGGACACTGGGGGGAGAGACCCAGTACTTC | CASSPPTSGTLGGETQYF
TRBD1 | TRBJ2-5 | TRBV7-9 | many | TGTGCCAGCGGCCGTCCCGTACAGGGGACGGGGGAGACCCAGTACTTC | CASGRPVQGTGETQYF
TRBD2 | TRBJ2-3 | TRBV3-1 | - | TGTGCCAGCAGCCCACGACTAGCGGGGGGCCTCACAGATACGCAGTATTTT | CASSPRLAGGLTDTQYF
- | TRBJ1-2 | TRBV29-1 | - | TGCAGCGTTGGTCACACTGCTAACTATGGCTACACCTTC | CSVGHTANYGYTF
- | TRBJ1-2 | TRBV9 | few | TGTGCCAGCAGCCCGGAGGGAAGTAGGAAACCCGCTAACTATGGCTACACCTTC | CASSPEGSRKPANYGYTF
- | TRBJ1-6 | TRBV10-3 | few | TGTGCCGCCCAACGCGACCCAAATTCACCCCTCCACTTT | CAAQRDPNSPLHF
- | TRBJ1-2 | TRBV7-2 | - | TGTGCCAGCAGCTTGGGGGATCTCCTAGGCTACACCTTC | CASSLGDLLGYTF
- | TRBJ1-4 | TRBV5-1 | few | TGCGCCAGCAGCATGGGAGGCCTGTCTGAAAAACTGTTTTTT | CASSMGGLSEKLFF
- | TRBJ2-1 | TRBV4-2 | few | TGTGCCAGCAGCCAAGAGGAGAGGGGCTACAATGAGCAGTTCTTC | CASSQEERGYNEQFF
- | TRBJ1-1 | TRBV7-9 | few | TGTGCCAGCAGCGGGTTGGGCAGGGGGAACACTGAAGCTTTCTTT | CASSGLGRGNTEAFF
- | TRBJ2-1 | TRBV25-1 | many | TGTGCCAGCAGTAACCCGGGCCGACTATACAATGAGCAGTTCTTC | CASSNPGRLYNEQFF
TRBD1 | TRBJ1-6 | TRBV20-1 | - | TGCAGTGCTAGAGTACTACAGGGGAATAATTCACCCCTCCACTTT | CSARVLQGNNSPLHF
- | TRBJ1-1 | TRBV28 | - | TGTGCCAGCAGTTTAAACTTCCAGTCGTACACTGAAGCTTTCTTT | CASSLNFQSYTEAFF
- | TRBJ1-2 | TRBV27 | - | TGTGCCAGCAGTCGAATCGCGTACGGCCGGGACTATGGCTACACCTTC | CASSRIAYGRDYGYTF
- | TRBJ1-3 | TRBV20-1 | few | TGCAGTGCTAGAGATCCCCAGGGAGCTGGAAACACCATATATTTT | CSARDPQGAGNTIYF
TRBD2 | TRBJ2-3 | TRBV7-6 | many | TGTGCCAGCAGCCCGGGGGGAGGAGCTCTGGATACGCAGTATTTT | CASSPGGGALDTQYF